The 23 T cell receptor beta chains below all came from one sample that was sequenced in a study of T cells in Graves' hyperthyroidism and ophthalmopathy. Authors of the study amplified TCR beta CDR3 regions from RNA transcripts. HTBI primers were used for first-round RT-PCR of the TCR CDR3. Each CDR3 protein is one row after TCRdb ran MiXCR on the multiplex PCR reads. Among about 600,000 distinct CDR3 sequences, approximately 15% were seen once, and the ten largest hold around 3.5%. The sample taken for sequencing was blood. These receptors originate from a woman in her 40s with Graves' ophthalmopathy.

The chain couples TRBV6-4 to TRBJ2-1; tentatively, D is TRBD2 (6 bases). The germline V gene encodes CDR1 MRHNA and CDR2 SNTAGT. CDR3 length: 14 amino acids. V was shortened by 7 bases and J by 10 bases, with 20 bases between the two germline ends. The CDR3 here is CASNDGTAPGEQFF. The CDR3 nucleotides read TGTGCCAGCAATGATGGGACTGCCCCTGGGGAGCAGTTCTTC.

In this sample, this clonotype turned up a few times. CDR3 sequence reads: CASSFLSGGAVAYNEQFF. The CDR3 region has the DNA TGTGCCAGCAGCTTCCTTAGCGGGGGGGCCGTAGCGTACAATGAGCAGTTCTTC. The chain couples TRBV7-9 to TRBJ2-1; 11 positions match TRBD2. Germline CDR1 reads SEHNR; CDR2 reads FQNEAQ (reference sequence). The length of the CDR3 is 18 residues. V lost 3 bases and J lost 4; bases outside the gene matches: 11.

Regarding this clonotype: Possible read error: a much larger clone is one base away. The CDR3 loop is CASTSMGQETQYF. CDR3 coding DNA: TGTGCCAGCACCTCTATGGGGCAGGAGACCCAGTACTTC. This chain joins TRBV5-6 and TRBJ2-5, with TRBD1 as a possible D gene (5 bases). The CDR3 has 13 residues. The V gene's germline CDR1 is SGHDT and CDR2 YYEEEE. Trimming left V 6 bases short and J 5 bases short, with 14 bases between.

V and J are TRBV7-9 and TRBJ1-6; possibly TRBD1 for D (6 bases). Germline CDR1 reads SEHNR; CDR2 reads FQNEAQ (reference sequence). This CDR3 region has 17 residues. V lost 2 bases and J 0 bases, leaving 11 bases between the germline ends. The CDR3 DNA is TGTGCCAGCAGCTTATCCACAGGGAGCTCCTATAATTCACCCCTCCACTTT. Translation gives CASSLSTGSSYNSPLHF.

This clonotype was found many times. This rearrangement joins TRBV10-3 to TRBJ2-5, with 10 bases that match TRBD2. Germline V CDR1 and CDR2: ENHRY, SYGVKD. The V and J ends lost 6 bases and 4 bases, in that order; junction bases with no gene match: 8. This CDR3 region has 15 residues. The CDR3 DNA sequence: TGTGCCATCAGCCAGCGGGAGGGGATGGGAGAGACCCAGTACTTC. It is translated as CAISQREGMGETQYF.

This clonotype was counted ten times or more. The V gene is TRBV11-3, the J gene TRBJ2-3; D possibly corresponds to TRBD2 (5 bases). CDR3 length: 13 amino acids. The germline gives CDR1 SGHNT, CDR2 YENEEA. V was clipped by 6 bases and J by 8 bases, with 15 bases between them. CDR3 nucleotides: TGTGCCAGCAGTCTCGGGCCCGCGGGTACGCAGTATTTT. It specifies CASSLGPAGTQYF.

This clonotype was observed a handful of times. The chain is built from TRBV7-3 and TRBJ2-3; D remains ambiguous. CDR1 is SGHTA and CDR2 is FQGTGA in the germline V gene. V lost 6 bases and J lost 2, with 9 bases in between. The CDR3 is 13 residues long. The CDR3 nucleotides are TGTGCCAGCAGTCGGTTCCCCACAGATACGCAGTATTTT. It translates to CASSRFPTDTQYF.

This clonotype has at least ten counts. The chain combines TRBV27 with TRBJ2-1; D not resolved. Trimming took 5 bases from V and 0 from J, leaving 8 bases between them. Looked up from germline, CDR1 is MNHEY and CDR2 is SMNVEV (reference sequence). The length of the CDR3 is 14 residues. The CDR3 DNA sequence: TGTGCCAGCAGTCAGGAAAGCTCCTACAATGAGCAGTTCTTC. Its translation: CASSQESSYNEQFF.

This clonotype was seen ten or more times. The chain combines TRBV20-1 with TRBJ2-1; D call uncertain. Trimming shortened V by 3 bases and J by 7 bases, and 16 bases separated the two germline ends. CDR3 length equals 14 residues. In germline, CDR1 is DFQATT, CDR2 SNEGSKA (reference sequence). CDR3 nucleotide sequence: TGCAGTGCTAGCCTGGGAAAAAGAAGGAATGAGCAGTTCTTC. It codes for CSASLGKRRNEQFF.

This clonotype was seen many times. The V gene is TRBV27, the J gene TRBJ2-7, with 9 bases fitting TRBD2. V lost 5 bases and J lost 4; bases outside the gene matches: 3. Germline CDR1 is MNHEY and CDR2 is SMNVEV (reference sequence). This CDR3 is built from 13 residues. CDR3 in amino acids: CASSAGLAYEQYF. In DNA form, the CDR3 reads TGTGCCAGCAGTGCGGGACTAGCTTACGAGCAGTACTTC.

The V gene is TRBV19, the J gene TRBJ2-2, with 8 nucleotides matching TRBD1. The germline V gene encodes CDR1 LNHDA and CDR2 SQIVND (reference sequence). V shed 7 bases and J 3 bases; nucleotides not matched to a gene: 7. The CDR3 totals 15 residues. The CDR3 region has the DNA TGTGCCAGTACCAAGACAGGGGAATACACCGGGGAGCTGTTTTTT. Translated, it gives CASTKTGEYTGELFF.

This clonotype was detected many times. The rearrangement uses TRBV5-1 and TRBJ2-2, with TRBD2 matching over 10 bases. V lost 1 base and J lost 5; bases outside the gene matches: 5. The germline gives CDR1 SGHRS, CDR2 YFSETQ. The CDR3 contains 16 residues. The CDR3 protein is CASSLFASGSTGELFF. The CDR3 DNA reads TGCGCCAGCAGCTTGTTTGCTAGCGGGAGTACCGGGGAGCTGTTTTTT.

This clonotype occurred a few times. The V call is TRBV28, the J call TRBJ1-4, with 7 bases matching TRBD1. Germline V gene data show CDR1 as MDHEN and CDR2 as SYDVKM. The CDR3 sequence is 14 residues long. Losses at the gene ends were 4 bases for V and 6 bases for J; bases not matched to a gene: 5. The CDR3 sequence: CASSSGQNYEKLFF. CDR3 nucleotides: TGTGCCAGCAGTTCGGGACAGAATTATGAAAAACTGTTTTTT.

In this sample, this clonotype turned up many times. The chain couples TRBV6-1 to TRBJ2-1; D might be TRBD2 (6 bases). Trimming stripped 5 bases from V and 9 bases from J, with 14 bases between. Germline V gene data show CDR1 as MNHNS and CDR2 as SASEGT. This CDR3 is built from 13 residues. CDR3 DNA: TGTGCCAGCAGTCGGACTAATATTGGTGAGCAGTTCTTC. As protein: CASSRTNIGEQFF.

This clonotype was seen a few times. V is TRBV10-3 and J is TRBJ1-3; a possible D gene is TRBD1 (5 bases). CDR1 is ENHRY, CDR2 SYGVKD, per germline. The CDR3 has 15 residues. V was pared by 0 bases and J by 0 bases, with 6 bases between. CDR3 nucleotides: TGTGCCATCAGTGAGTCGGGGGACTCTGGAAACACCATATATTTT. Translated, it gives CAISESGDSGNTIYF.

The chain combines TRBV28 with TRBJ2-1; maybe TRBD1 (5 bases). Per the germline V gene, CDR1 is MDHEN and CDR2 is SYDVKM. V shed 2 bases and J shed 4 bases, with 9 bases lying between them. The CDR3 totals 14 residues. CDR3 nucleotide sequence: TGTGCCAGCAGTTTAGACAGTGCTTACAATGAGCAGTTCTTC. Protein product: CASSLDSAYNEQFF.

The sample holds a few counts of this clonotype. The rearrangement uses TRBV29-1 and TRBJ1-1, with no clear D. Germline CDR1 SQVTM, CDR2 ANQGSEA. V was shortened by 5 bases and J by 1 base, with 8 bases between the two germline ends. The CDR3 extends over 12 amino acids. CDR3: CSVSTGNTEAFF. DNA of the CDR3: TGCAGCGTTTCGACGGGGAACACTGAAGCTTTCTTT.

V gene TRBV27 combines with J gene TRBJ1-5; a weak D match, TRBD1 (6 bases). The CDR3 runs 14 residues. V lost 10 bases, J lost 5 bases, and 18 bases lay in between. Germline lookup yields CDR1 MNHEY and CDR2 SMNVEV (reference sequence). In DNA, the CDR3 is TGTGCCAACAAACGGGGGGGGCTTGATCAGCCCCAGCATTTT. The encoded protein is CANKRGGLDQPQHF.

This clonotype came up many times. This chain links TRBV28 with TRBJ2-7; 7 nucleotides agree with TRBD1. The CDR3 contains 15 residues. From germline, CDR1 is MDHEN and CDR2 SYDVKM. J lost 1 base, V lost 6 bases, and 9 bases had no gene match. The CDR3: CASSPPGQFSYEQYF. The CDR3 nucleotides read TGTGCCAGCAGCCCGCCGGGACAGTTTTCCTACGAGCAGTACTTC.

The sample holds many counts of this clonotype. V is TRBV6-1 and J is TRBJ2-5; 8 nucleotides match TRBD1. Germline V gives CDR1 MNHNS, CDR2 SASEGT. The CDR3 totals 13 residues. V shed 7 bases and J 4 bases; nucleotides not matched to a gene: 5. CDR3 DNA sequence: TGTGCCAGCATGCGGGACAGGAGAGAGACCCAGTACTTC. As protein: CASMRDRRETQYF.

The J gene is TRBJ2-1, the V gene TRBV20-1; 7 positions agree with TRBD2. The CDR3 loop spans 14 amino acids. The germline V gene has CDR1 DFQATT and CDR2 SNEGSKA (reference sequence). V was clipped by 3 bases and J by 7 bases; unmatched bases: 9. This CDR3 reads CSASRPSGRNEQFF. CDR3 DNA: TGCAGTGCTAGTAGGCCTAGCGGTCGGAATGAGCAGTTCTTC.

This clonotype was seen at least ten times. This sequence joins TRBV5-1 and TRBJ1-2, with D unclear. The germline V gene has CDR1 SGHRS and CDR2 YFSETQ. The CDR3 is 13 amino acids. V lost 4 bases and J lost 1, with 8 bases in between. CDR3 bases: TGCGCCAGCAGCACCCAGAATAACTATGGCTACACCTTC. This codes for CASSTQNNYGYTF.

There are many counts of this clonotype. This chain uses TRBV30 with TRBJ2-3; D unclear. CDR3 size: 11 residues. The ends were cut back, 4 bases at V and 3 bases at J, with 5 bases in the middle. The germline gives CDR1 GTSNPN, CDR2 SVGIG (reference sequence). The CDR3 nucleotides are TGTGCCTGGACCAAAACAGATACGCAGTATTTT. Its protein is CAWTKTDTQYF.